The clone carrying this T cell receptor (beta chain) showed up just once. Using immunoSEQ multiplex PCR, the repertoire was profiled, and TCRdb retains in-frame clones only, with some absent. The sample carries some 94,000 clones, about 89% recorded once. These data originate in a study of control samples from healthy donors and cancer patients. CDR3 length: 13 residues. Trimming took off 5 bases at V and 0 bases at J, with 7 bases between the two ends. Germline V gene sequence: CDR1 SGHTA, CDR2 FQGTGA. Material: PBMCs. V usage is TRBV7-3 and J usage is TRBJ1-1; no reliable D call. This clonotype was sampled from a woman in her fifties or sixties with colorectal cancer. The CDR3 here is CASSIQMNTEAFF. The CDR3 DNA reads TGTGCCAGCAGCATACAAATGAACACTGAAGCTTTCTTT.